The clone carrying this TCR beta chain was seen at least ten times. Its antigen remains unidentified. TCRdb processed the 5' RACE reads anew with MiXCR; each CDR3 protein has one entry. The repertoire includes tens of thousands of distinct CDR3 sequences, approximately 25% of them detected once, and less than 4% sits in the top ten. Study results and caveats: Greatest tumor Treg TCR overlap was with tumor naive CD4+ cells. In terms of TCR gene usage, tumor memory CD4+ T cells clustered together with blood and lymph node memory CD4+ cells, as well as with lymph node naive CD4+ cells.

The germline gives CDR1 SGHRS, CDR2 YFSETQ. This CDR3 is built from 13 residues. V gave up 0 bases and J gave up 4 bases, with 5 bases separating them. The chain couples TRBV5-1 to TRBJ1-5; D gene unclear. The sample comprised naive CD4+ T cells sorted from a lymph node. As to subset: naive CD4+ T cells, CD4+CD45RA+CD25-. The clonotype comes from a female donor with breast cancer. The CDR3 loop reads CASSLGLNQPQHF. Written as DNA, the CDR3 is TGCGCCAGCAGCTTGGGACTTAATCAGCCCCAGCATTTT. Combining the CDR3 with reference TRBV5-1 and TRBJ1-5 gives the whole variable domain KAGVTQTPRYLIKTRGQQVTLSCSPISGHRSVSWYQQTPGQGLQFLFEYFSETQRNKGNFPGRFSGRQFSNSRSEMNVSTLELGDSALYLCASSLGLNQPQHFGDGTRLSIL.